Shown below are 30 T cell receptor beta chains from a single sample sequenced in a study of blood T cells in healthy people across ages. A second roughly 6 to 11 cycle PCR used barcoded and J-beta primers. TCRdb re-derived calls from the 5' RACE reads in MiXCR, one entry per CDR3 protein. The data hold 1.5 million to 2 million distinct CDR3 sequences, with 49% observed a single time. Sample: blood. These receptors came from a woman aged 40-49 years in good health.

This clonotype was picked up one time. The chain recombines TRBV5-6 with TRBJ2-5; TRBD1 agrees at 9 bases. The DNA end is more similar to TRBJ2-7, so the J call may be wrong. This CDR3 spans 15 amino acids. Germline CDR1 and CDR2: SGHDT and YYEEEE. The CDR3 coding sequence is TGTGCCAGCAGCTTCGGGGACAGGGCTTACAACGAGCAGTACTTC. Amino acid sequence: CASSFGDRAYNEQYF.

This chain links TRBV29-1 with TRBJ2-1; 10 nucleotides agree with TRBD1. With V trimmed by 6 bases and J by 5 bases, 19 bases remained unmatched. The CDR3 contains 18 residues. Germline V gives CDR1 SQVTM, CDR2 ANQGSEA. CDR3 loop: CSVRSGDRGLELNNEQFF. In DNA, the CDR3 is TGCAGCGTGAGATCGGGGGACAGGGGCTTGGAACTCAACAATGAGCAGTTCTTC.

This clonotype has more than one count but fewer than ten. The J gene is TRBJ2-7, the V gene TRBV9, with D perhaps given as TRBD1 or TRBD2 (6 bases each). Trimming pared 0 bases from V and 5 bases from J, leaving 24 bases between. This CDR3 is 18 amino acids long. Germline V gives CDR1 SGDLS, CDR2 YYNGEE. The CDR3 is CASSVDPSEGGLRHEQYF. CDR3 bases: TGTGCCAGCAGCGTAGACCCTAGTGAGGGGGGATTAAGGCACGAGCAGTACTTC.

This clonotype was detected a few times. V usage is TRBV20-1 and J usage is TRBJ2-3; 12 bases fit TRBD2. The CDR3 contains 14 residues. V lost 3 bases, J lost 3 bases, and 1 base stayed unmatched. CDR1 and CDR2 (germline): DFQATT, SNEGSKA (reference sequence). CDR3 region: CSASGTSGTDTQYF. The CDR3 DNA reads as TGCAGTGCTAGCGGGACTAGCGGGACAGATACGCAGTATTTT.

The rearrangement joins TRBV20-1 to TRBJ1-2, with D possibly matching TRBD1 (6 bases). The CDR3 sequence is 16 residues long. Germline CDR1 and CDR2: DFQATT and SNEGSKA (reference sequence). CDR3 amino acids: CSAEISPAGQRYGYTF. DNA of the CDR3: TGCAGCGCTGAAATAAGCCCCGCGGGACAACGCTATGGCTACACCTTC.

The chain is built from TRBV7-2 and TRBJ1-6, with no clear D. The CDR3 runs 15 residues. V lost 1 base and J 4 bases, leaving 8 bases between the germline ends. Germline V gene data show CDR1 as SGHTA and CDR2 as FQGNSA. CDR3 sequence reads: CASSLVTVYNSPLHF. The CDR3 DNA reads as TGTGCCAGCAGCTTAGTAACGGTTTATAATTCACCCCTCCACTTT.

Concerning this clonotype itself: A much bigger clone sits one base away, suggesting this may be a read error. The chain carries TRBV12-3 or TRBV12-4 and TRBJ1-1, with D hard to call. V lost 7 bases and J lost 1, with 4 bases in between. The CDR3 has 11 amino acids. Here the CDR3 reads CASNQNTEAFF. CDR3 DNA sequence: TGTGCCAGCAACCAGAACACTGAAGCTTTCTTT.

The chain combines TRBV20-1 with TRBJ1-6; TRBD1 matches at 8 bases. The CDR3 is made up of 17 amino acids. With V trimmed by 6 bases and J by 2 bases, 12 bases remained unmatched. The germline CDR1 and CDR2 sequences are DFQATT and SNEGSKA (reference sequence). The CDR3 loop reads CSADLTGEGAYNSPLHF. The CDR3 DNA reads as TGCAGTGCGGACCTGACAGGGGAGGGAGCCTATAATTCACCCCTCCACTTT.

The V call is TRBV7-2, the J call TRBJ2-3, with 10 bases fitting TRBD2. From germline, CDR1 is SGHTA and CDR2 FQGNSA. The ends lost 5 bases at V and 2 bases at J; junction bases unmatched: 10. This CDR3 contains 17 residues. CDR3 sequence: CASSRLAGASYTDTQYF. For the CDR3, the DNA is TGTGCCAGCAGCCGGCTAGCGGGGGCCTCTTACACAGATACGCAGTATTTT.

This clonotype was picked up a small number of times. The chain recombines TRBV5-1 with TRBJ2-3, with D perhaps matching TRBD2 (6 bases). Between the trimmed V and J ends, which lost 0 bases and 2 bases, there was a span of 16 bases. Per the germline V gene, CDR1 is SGHRS and CDR2 is YFSETQ. This CDR3 is built from 17 residues. The DNA for the CDR3 is TGCGCCAGCAGCTTGGCCGGGGCGGGGCGGACCACAGATACGCAGTATTTT. Protein: CASSLAGAGRTTDTQYF.

The chain employs TRBV5-1 and TRBJ2-4; 12 bases are a match to TRBD1. Germline CDR1 and CDR2: SGHRS and YFSETQ. There are 17 residues in the CDR3. V shed 1 base and J 4 bases; nucleotides not matched to a gene: 6. The CDR3 spells CASSLRDRGRGKNIQYF. CDR3 DNA sequence: TGCGCCAGCAGCTTGAGGGACAGGGGGCGCGGGAAAAACATTCAGTACTTC.

The chain links TRBV5-6 to TRBJ2-7; D unclear. The better agreement between TRBJ2-5 and the DNA end casts doubt on the J call. The CDR3 has 14 amino acids. CDR1 is SGHDT and CDR2 is YYEEEE in the germline V gene. CDR3 bases: TGTGCCAGCAGCTTGCAAAGGATGGCAGAGACCCAGTACTTC. Residues: CASSLQRMAETQYF.

The rearrangement links TRBV6-5 to TRBJ2-1; 8 bases match TRBD2. There are 16 residues in the CDR3. The V and J ends lost 0 bases and 7 bases, in that order; junction bases with no gene match: 8. CDR1 is MNHEY and CDR2 is SVGAGI in the germline V gene. The CDR3 DNA reads as TGTGCCAGCAGTTACTCCGCCGGGGGGGGTCTAAATGAGCAGTTCTTC. It specifies CASSYSAGGGLNEQFF.

The V call is TRBV19, the J call TRBJ2-1; the D gene is possibly TRBD2 (6 bases). Germline lookup yields CDR1 LNHDA and CDR2 SQIVND (reference sequence). The CDR3 is made up of 11 amino acids. Trimming removed 8 bases from V and 15 bases from J, with 17 bases in between. DNA for the CDR3: TGTGCCAGTGGGACTTTACGACTCCCGTTCTTC. Protein product: CASGTLRLPFF.

This clonotype came up a few times. V usage is TRBV25-1 and J usage is TRBJ2-4; the D is unclear. V was shortened by 4 bases and J by 0 bases, with 10 bases between the two germline ends. The germline V gene has CDR1 MGHDK and CDR2 SYGVNS. There are 15 residues in the CDR3. The DNA for the CDR3 is TGTGCCAGCAGTGGGGCAGCCCCAGCCAAAAACATTCAGTACTTC. The encoded protein is CASSGAAPAKNIQYF.

A note on this clonotype: One junction end disagrees with the germline gene, perhaps due to a read error. The chain has TRBV4-2 and TRBJ1-2, with TRBD1 as a possible D gene (5 bases). The CDR3 spans 15 residues. Germline assignment: CDR1 LGHNA and CDR2 YNFKEQ. For the CDR3, the DNA is TGTGCCAGCAGCCAAGATCCTGACAGCTACTATGGCCACACCTTC. Protein: CASSQDPDSYYGHTF.

The chain has TRBV2 and TRBJ2-3; 8 positions match TRBD2. Germline trimming cut 8 bases from V and 2 bases from J; bases unmatched to any gene: 6. The CDR3 covers 14 residues. CDR1 is SNHLY and CDR2 is FYNNEI in the germline V gene. The CDR3 region has the DNA TGTGCCAGCCATAGCGGGGACCACACAGATACGCAGTATTTT. Its protein is CASHSGDHTDTQYF.

This clonotype has only a few counts. The CDR3 DNA follows: TGTGCCAGCAGTCCTAGAACAGGACAGGGGACCTTCGGCGAGCAGTACTTC. Translated, it gives CASSPRTGQGTFGEQYF. V gene TRBV6-1 combines with J gene TRBJ2-4, with 9 bases identical to TRBD1. Judging by the DNA end, TRBJ2-7 fits better; the J call may be wrong. CDR1 and CDR2 from the germline V gene are MNHNS and SASEGT. The CDR3 extends over 17 amino acids.

A single count supports this clonotype. V usage is TRBV7-8 and J usage is TRBJ2-1, with 14 bases identical to TRBD2. J gave up 8 bases and V 5 bases, and 5 bases lay outside the gene matches. The length of the CDR3 is 15 residues. CDR1 SGHVS and CDR2 FQNEAQ come from the germline V gene. CDR3 in amino acids: CASSRTSGGRDEQFF. In DNA, the CDR3 is TGTGCCAGCAGCCGGACTAGCGGGGGGCGGGATGAGCAGTTCTTC.

This rearrangement joins TRBV3-1 to TRBJ1-5, with no clear D. The CDR3 is 13 amino acids. The V and J ends lost 1 base and 6 bases respectively, with 7 bases between them. The V gene's germline CDR1 is LGHDT and CDR2 YNNKEL (reference sequence). CDR3 loop: CASSQVGFQPQHF. The CDR3 nucleotides are TGTGCCAGCAGCCAAGTGGGTTTTCAGCCCCAGCATTTT.

V gene TRBV28 combines with J gene TRBJ2-1, with D uncertain. V was pared by 3 bases and J by 5 bases, with 17 bases between. Germline CDR1 and CDR2: MDHEN and SYDVKM. The CDR3 is made up of 16 amino acids. The CDR3: CASSFFPVRHHNEQFF. For the CDR3, the DNA is TGTGCCAGCAGTTTCTTTCCGGTTCGGCATCACAATGAGCAGTTCTTC.

V gene TRBV20-1 combines with J gene TRBJ1-1; D might be TRBD1 (5 bases). The germline CDR1 and CDR2 sequences are DFQATT and SNEGSKA (reference sequence). Deletions cut 7 bases from V and 6 bases from J, with 12 bases between. This CDR3 comprises 11 residues. As DNA, the CDR3 is TGCAGTGTCAGAGACAGACCTGAAGCTTTCTTT. It translates to CSVRDRPEAFF.

The chain employs TRBV29-1 and TRBJ2-3, with TRBD2 matching 9 bases. The CDR3 has 14 amino acids. Losses at the gene ends were 5 bases for V and 4 bases for J; bases not matched to a gene: 7. Per the germline V gene, CDR1 is SQVTM and CDR2 is ANQGSEA. The CDR3: CSVRGAGGADTQYF. Here the CDR3 DNA reads TGCAGCGTTCGGGGAGCGGGGGGCGCAGATACGCAGTATTTT.

The J gene is TRBJ1-2, the V gene TRBV9, with D uncertain. Per germline, CDR1 SGDLS and CDR2 YYNGEE. CDR3 length: 13 amino acids. The germline V and J ends were trimmed by 4 bases and 7 bases, with 14 bases remaining between them. The CDR3 sequence is CASSPIVSGGYTF. The CDR3 DNA follows: TGTGCCAGCAGCCCCATCGTGTCAGGTGGCTACACCTTC.

The rearrangement uses TRBV15 and TRBJ1-5; D remains ambiguous. The CDR3 is 14 residues long. Germline values: CDR1 LNHNV, CDR2 YYDKDF (reference sequence). Trimming pared 0 bases from V and 0 bases from J, leaving 3 bases between. The CDR3 loop reads CATSREVSNQPQHF. The CDR3 nucleotides read TGTGCCACCAGCAGAGAAGTTAGCAATCAGCCCCAGCATTTT.

The genes are TRBV7-9 and TRBJ1-2, with 8 bases that match TRBD1. CDR3 length: 19 amino acids. The germline gives CDR1 SEHNR, CDR2 FQNEAQ (reference sequence). V trimming: 1 base; J trimming: 4 bases; junction bases outside the gene matches: 17. The CDR3 protein is CASSLVLSTLGQGAYGYTF. The CDR3 nucleotides read TGTGCCAGCAGCTTAGTTCTTTCTACTTTAGGACAGGGCGCCTATGGCTACACCTTC.

This clonotype was detected only a few times. The genes are TRBV29-1 and TRBJ2-4; a weak D match, TRBD2 (6 bases). Trimming shortened V by 2 bases and J by 7 bases, and 12 bases separated the two germline ends. The CDR3 totals 13 residues. CDR1 is SQVTM, CDR2 ANQGSEA, per germline. CDR3 in amino acids: CSVEWGRRNIQYF. As DNA, the CDR3 is TGCAGCGTTGAATGGGGGAGGAGGAACATTCAGTACTTC.

The rearrangement links TRBV6-5 to TRBJ2-5, with 8 bases fitting TRBD1. The J call may be wrong; the DNA end is better matched by TRBJ2-7. The CDR3 covers 15 residues. Germline loops: CDR1 MNHEY, CDR2 SVGAGI. CDR3 residues: CASSAHRDRKTEQYF. In DNA form, the CDR3 reads TGTGCCAGCAGTGCACACCGGGACAGGAAAACCGAGCAGTACTTC.

The chain carries TRBV7-2 and TRBJ2-1; D is possibly TRBD2 (6 bases). V was clipped by 10 bases and J by 3 bases, with 16 bases between them. The CDR3 length is 14 residues. Germline-derived CDR1 and CDR2 are SGHTA and FQGNSA. CDR3 sequence reads: CATGRTAVYNEQFF. CDR3 DNA sequence: TGTGCCACCGGGAGAACAGCAGTCTACAATGAGCAGTTCTTC.

The chain carries TRBV10-3 and TRBJ2-3; 8 positions match TRBD2. Trimming cost V 4 bases and J 6 bases; bases outside gene matches: 12. Per the germline V gene, CDR1 is ENHRY and CDR2 is SYGVKD. The length of the CDR3 is 16 residues. The CDR3 DNA follows: TGTGCCATCAGTGGGGCCCAGCGGGGGAGATCGGATACGCAGTATTTT. Translating gives CAISGAQRGRSDTQYF.